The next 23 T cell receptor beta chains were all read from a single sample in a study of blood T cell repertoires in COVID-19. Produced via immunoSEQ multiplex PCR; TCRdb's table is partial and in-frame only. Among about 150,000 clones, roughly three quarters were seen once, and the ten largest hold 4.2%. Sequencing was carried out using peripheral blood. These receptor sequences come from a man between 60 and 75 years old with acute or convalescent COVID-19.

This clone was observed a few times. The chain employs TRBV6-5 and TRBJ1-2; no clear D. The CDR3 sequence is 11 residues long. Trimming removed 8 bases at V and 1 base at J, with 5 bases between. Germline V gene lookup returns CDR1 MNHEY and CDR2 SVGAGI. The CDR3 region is CASQVNYGYTF. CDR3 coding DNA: TGTGCCAGCCAGGTTAACTATGGCTACACCTTC.

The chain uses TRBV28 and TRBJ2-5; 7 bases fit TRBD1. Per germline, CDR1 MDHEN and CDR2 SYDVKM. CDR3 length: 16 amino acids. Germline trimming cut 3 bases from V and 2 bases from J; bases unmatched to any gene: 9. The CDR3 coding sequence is TGTGCCAGCAGTTTGGGGGACAGCCGATATCAAGAGACCCAGTACTTC. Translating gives CASSLGDSRYQETQYF.

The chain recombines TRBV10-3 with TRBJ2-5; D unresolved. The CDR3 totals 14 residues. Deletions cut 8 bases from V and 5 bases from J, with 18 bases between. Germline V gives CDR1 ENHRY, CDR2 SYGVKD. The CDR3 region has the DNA TGTGCCATCCCCTACGAGGAAGCTGAGGAGACCCAGTACTTC. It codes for CAIPYEEAEETQYF.

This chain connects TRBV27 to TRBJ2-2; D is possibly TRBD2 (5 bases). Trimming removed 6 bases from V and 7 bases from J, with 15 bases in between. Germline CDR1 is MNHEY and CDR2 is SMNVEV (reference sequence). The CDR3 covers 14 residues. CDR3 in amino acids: CASSPRTLGGELFF. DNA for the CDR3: TGTGCCAGCAGCCCCCGGACTTTGGGCGGGGAGCTGTTTTTT.

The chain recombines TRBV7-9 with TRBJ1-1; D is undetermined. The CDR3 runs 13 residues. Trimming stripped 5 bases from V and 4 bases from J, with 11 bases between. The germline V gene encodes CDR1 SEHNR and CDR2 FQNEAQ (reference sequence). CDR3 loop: CASSTRQGTEAFF. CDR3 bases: TGTGCCAGCAGCACGCGACAAGGCACTGAAGCTTTCTTT.

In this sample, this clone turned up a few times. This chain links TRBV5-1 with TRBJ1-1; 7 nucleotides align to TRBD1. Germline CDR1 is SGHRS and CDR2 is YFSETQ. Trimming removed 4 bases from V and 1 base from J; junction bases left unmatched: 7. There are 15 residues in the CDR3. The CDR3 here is CASSVQRQGNTEAFF. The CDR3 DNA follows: TGCGCCAGCAGCGTCCAAAGACAGGGGAACACTGAAGCTTTCTTT.

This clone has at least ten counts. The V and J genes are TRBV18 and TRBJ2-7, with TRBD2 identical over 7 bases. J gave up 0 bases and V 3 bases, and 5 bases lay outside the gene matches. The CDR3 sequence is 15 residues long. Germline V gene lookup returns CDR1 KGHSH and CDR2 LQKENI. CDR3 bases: TGTGCCAGCTCACCTAGCGGGTTAAGCTCCTACGAGCAGTACTTC. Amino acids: CASSPSGLSSYEQYF. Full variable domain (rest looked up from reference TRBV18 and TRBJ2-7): NAGVMQNPRHLVRRRGQEARLRCSPMKGHSHVYWYRQLPEEGLKFMVYLQKENIIDESGMPKERFSAEFPKEGPSILRIQQVVRGDSAAYFCASSPSGLSSYEQYFGPGTRLTVT.

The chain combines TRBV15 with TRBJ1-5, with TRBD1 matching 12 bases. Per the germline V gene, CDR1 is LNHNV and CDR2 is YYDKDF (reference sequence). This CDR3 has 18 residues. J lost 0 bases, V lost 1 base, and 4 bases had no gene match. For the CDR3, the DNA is TGTGCCACCAGCAGAGTCGGGACAGGGGGCGGTAGCAATCAGCCCCAGCATTTT. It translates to CATSRVGTGGGSNQPQHF. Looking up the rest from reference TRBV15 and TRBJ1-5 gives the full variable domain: DAMVIQNPRYQVTQFGKPVTLSCSQTLNHNVMYWYQQKSSQAPKLLFHYYDKDFNNEADTPDNFQSRRPNTSFCFLDIRSPGLGDTAMYLCATSRVGTGGGSNQPQHFGDGTRLSIL.

CDR3 protein: CASSYSRTAPNEQYF. CDR3 coding DNA: TGTGCCAGCAGTTACTCTCGTACAGCTCCTAACGAGCAGTACTTC. The V gene is TRBV6-5, the J gene TRBJ2-7, with D hard to call. V gave up 0 bases and J gave up 5 bases, with 14 bases separating them. The CDR3 is 15 residues long. CDR1 and CDR2 (germline): MNHEY, SVGAGI.

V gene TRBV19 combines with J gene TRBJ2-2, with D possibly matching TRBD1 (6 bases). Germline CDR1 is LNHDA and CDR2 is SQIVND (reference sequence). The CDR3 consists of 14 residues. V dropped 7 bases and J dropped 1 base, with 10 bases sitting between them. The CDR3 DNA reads TGTGCCAGTACCCGAGGGGGGAACACCGGGGAGCTGTTTTTT. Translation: CASTRGGNTGELFF. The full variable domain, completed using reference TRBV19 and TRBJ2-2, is DGGITQSPKYLFRKEGQNVTLSCEQNLNHDAMYWYRQDPGQGLRLIYYSQIVNDFQKGDIAEGYSVSREKKESFPLTVTSAQKNPTAFYLCASTRGGNTGELFFGEGSRLTVL.

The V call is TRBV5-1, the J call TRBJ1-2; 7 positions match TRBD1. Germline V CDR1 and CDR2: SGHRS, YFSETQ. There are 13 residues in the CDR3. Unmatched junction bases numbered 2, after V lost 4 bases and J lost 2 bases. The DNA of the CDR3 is TGCGCCAGCAGCGAACAGGGGAACTATGGCTACACCTTC. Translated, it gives CASSEQGNYGYTF.

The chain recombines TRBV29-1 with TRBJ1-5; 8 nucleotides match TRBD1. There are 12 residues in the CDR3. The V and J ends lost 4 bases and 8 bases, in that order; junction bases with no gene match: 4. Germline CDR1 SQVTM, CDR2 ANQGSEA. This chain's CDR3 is CSVGQGSEPQHF. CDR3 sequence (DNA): TGCAGCGTTGGACAGGGGAGCGAGCCCCAGCATTTT.

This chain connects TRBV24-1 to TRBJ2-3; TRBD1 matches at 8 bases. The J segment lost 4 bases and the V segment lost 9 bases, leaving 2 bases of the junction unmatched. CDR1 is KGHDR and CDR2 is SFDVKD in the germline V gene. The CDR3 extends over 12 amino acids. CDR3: CATGTGADTQYF. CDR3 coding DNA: TGTGCCACCGGGACAGGCGCAGATACGCAGTATTTT.

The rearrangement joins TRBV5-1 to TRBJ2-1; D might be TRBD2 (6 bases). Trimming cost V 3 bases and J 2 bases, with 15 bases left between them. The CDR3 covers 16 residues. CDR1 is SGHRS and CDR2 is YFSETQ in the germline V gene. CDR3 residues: CASSSGSPGAYNEQFF. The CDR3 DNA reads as TGCGCCAGCAGCTCCGGGAGCCCCGGGGCCTACAATGAGCAGTTCTTC.

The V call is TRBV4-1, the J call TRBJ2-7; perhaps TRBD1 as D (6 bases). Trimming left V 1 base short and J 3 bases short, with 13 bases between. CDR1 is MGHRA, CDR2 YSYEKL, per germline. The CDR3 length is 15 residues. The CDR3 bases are TGCGCCAGCAGCCAAGTACAGGGACAAGACTACGAGCAGTACTTC. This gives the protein CASSQVQGQDYEQYF.

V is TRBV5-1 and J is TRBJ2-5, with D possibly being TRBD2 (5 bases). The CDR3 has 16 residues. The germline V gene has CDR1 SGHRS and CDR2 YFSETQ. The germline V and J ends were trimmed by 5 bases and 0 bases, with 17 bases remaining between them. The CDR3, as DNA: TGCGCCAGCAGTTGGAGGTCAGGCTACGACCAAGAGACCCAGTACTTC. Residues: CASSWRSGYDQETQYF.

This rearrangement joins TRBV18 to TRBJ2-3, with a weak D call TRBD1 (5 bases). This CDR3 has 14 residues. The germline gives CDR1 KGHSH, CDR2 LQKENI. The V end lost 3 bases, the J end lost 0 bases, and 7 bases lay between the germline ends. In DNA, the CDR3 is TGTGCCAGCTCACCTCAGGGTAGCACAGATACGCAGTATTTT. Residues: CASSPQGSTDTQYF.

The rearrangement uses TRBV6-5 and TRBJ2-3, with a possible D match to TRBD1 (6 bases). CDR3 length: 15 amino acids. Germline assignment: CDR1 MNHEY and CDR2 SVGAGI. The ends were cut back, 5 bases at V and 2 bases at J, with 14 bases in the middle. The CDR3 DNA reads TGTGCCAGCAGTCTCGGACAGCAATACACAGATACGCAGTATTTT. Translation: CASSLGQQYTDTQYF.

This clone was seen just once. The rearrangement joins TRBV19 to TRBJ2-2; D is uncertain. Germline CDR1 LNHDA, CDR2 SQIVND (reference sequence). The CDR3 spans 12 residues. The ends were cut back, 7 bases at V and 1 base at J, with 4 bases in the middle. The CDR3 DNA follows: TGTGCCAGTAACGGGAACACCGGGGAGCTGTTTTTT. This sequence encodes CASNGNTGELFF.

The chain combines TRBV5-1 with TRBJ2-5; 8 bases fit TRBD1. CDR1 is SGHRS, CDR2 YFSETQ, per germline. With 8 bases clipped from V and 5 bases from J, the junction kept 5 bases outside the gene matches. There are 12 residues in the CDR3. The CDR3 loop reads CASTGQAETQYF. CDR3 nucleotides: TGCGCCAGTACGGGACAGGCCGAGACCCAGTACTTC.

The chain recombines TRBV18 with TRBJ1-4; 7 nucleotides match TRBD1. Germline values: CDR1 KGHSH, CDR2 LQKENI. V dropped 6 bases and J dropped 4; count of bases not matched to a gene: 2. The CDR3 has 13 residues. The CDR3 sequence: CASSDRVNEKLFF. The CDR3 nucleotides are TGTGCCAGCTCTGACAGGGTTAATGAAAAACTGTTTTTT.

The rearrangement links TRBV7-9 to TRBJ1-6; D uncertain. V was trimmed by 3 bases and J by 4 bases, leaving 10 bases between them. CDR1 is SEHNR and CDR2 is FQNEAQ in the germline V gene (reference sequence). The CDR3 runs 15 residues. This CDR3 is CASSLVSLYNSPLHF. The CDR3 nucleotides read TGTGCCAGCAGCTTGGTGTCTCTATATAATTCACCCCTCCACTTT.

CDR3 DNA sequence: TGTGCCAGCAGTGGGGCCCTCGGGGGTTATTCACCCCTCCACTTT. Translation: CASSGALGGYSPLHF. The rearrangement joins TRBV2 to TRBJ1-6; the D gene is possibly TRBD1 (5 bases). Trimming removed 4 bases at V and 8 bases at J, with 15 bases between. In germline, CDR1 is SNHLY, CDR2 FYNNEI. This CDR3 comprises 15 residues.